This TCR beta chain was found in a study of PD-1 blockade in classical Hodgkin lymphoma. This clone was picked up a small number of times. All patients experienced relapse after autologous stem cell transplantation, and brentuximab vedotin exposure was variable. Germline loops: CDR1 SGHDN, CDR2 FVKESK. V gave up 4 bases and J gave up 1 base, with 5 bases separating them. The CDR3 is 14 residues long. TCRdb's table, derived via immunoSEQ multiplex PCR, lists solely in-frame clones and lacks some. The sample yields around 15,000 clones, about two thirds seen once. The rearrangement joins TRBV14 to TRBJ1-6; D call uncertain. The sequences come from peripheral blood mononuclear cells (PBMCs), collected before the second cycle of nivolumab. The TCR comes from a human donor with classical Hodgkin lymphoma. As DNA, the CDR3 is TGTGCCAGCAGCCTCGGTTCCTATAATTCACCCCTCCACTTT. Protein: CASSLGSYNSPLHF. Drawing the rest from reference TRBV14 and TRBJ1-6, the complete variable domain is EAGVTQFPSHSVIEKGQTVTLRCDPISGHDNLYWYRRVMGKEIKFLLHFVKESKQDESGMPNNRFLAERTGGTYSTLKVQPAELEDSGVYFCASSLGSYNSPLHFGNGTRLTVT.